The clone carrying this TCR beta chain was detected only a few times. The second PCR ran 7 to 11 cycles with a sample-barcoded 5' primer and J-beta primers. TCRdb processed the 5' RACE reads anew with MiXCR; each CDR3 protein has one entry. The sample shows some 760,000 distinct CDR3 sequences, 20% to 25% of them seen only once. The data belong to a study of blood T cells in healthy people across ages. V lost 3 bases and J lost 0, with 14 bases in between. Germline lookup yields CDR1 MNHEY and CDR2 SMNVEV (reference sequence). The CDR3 runs to 16 residues. These data also formed part of another study, on T cells of mothers and their children.

The clonotype originates from a boy aged 5-17 years in good health. Sequenced material: blood. The chain joins TRBV27 to TRBJ1-1, with a weak D call TRBD1 (6 bases). The DNA for the CDR3 is TGTGCCAGCAGTTTCGGGGGCAGGGCCATGAACACTGAAGCTTTCTTT. Translating gives CASSFGGRAMNTEAFF.